The clone carrying this TCR beta chain is a singleton in its sample. This may be a read error, as it is one base from a much larger clone. These data originate in a study of molecular identifiers for immune sequencing clone quantification. The authors built bulk TCR libraries by previously described methods with listed TCR primers. Each CDR3 protein is one row after TCRdb ran MiXCR on the PCR reads. Of around 480,000 distinct CDR3 sequences listed, roughly 25% are singletons. The sequence was collected from a human donor in good health. Some libraries in this study had Jurkat cell RNA spiked in. Sequenced input: naive CD8+ T cells from blood, with Jurkat cell RNA spiked in. Indicated subset: FACS-sorted CD8+CD4-CCR7+CD45RA+ naive T cells.

The CDR3, as DNA: TGCAGTACTAGTTTTCTAGCGGGGGGGCACGATACGCAGTATTTT. Translation gives CSTSFLAGGHDTQYF. The rearrangement links TRBV20-1 to TRBJ2-3, with TRBD2 matching 12 bases. Germline assignment: CDR1 DFQATT and CDR2 SNEGSKA (reference sequence). The CDR3 is 15 amino acids.